Sequencing of this T cell receptor beta chain was carried out in a study of blood T cells in healthy people across ages. Study-level results: Donors of long life had a larger count of naive CD4+ cells and greater diversity than aged donors.

A remark on this clonotype: The antigen is unknown.

The CDR3 consists of 17 residues. Germline trimming cut 5 bases from V and 4 bases from J; bases unmatched to any gene: 8. The germline gives CDR1 ENHRY, CDR2 SYGVKD. With a J-beta primer mix and a sample-barcoded 5' primer, a second PCR ran 7 to 11 cycles. In TCRdb, the 5' RACE reads were re-called with MiXCR into one record per CDR3 protein. The sample has hundreds of thousands of distinct CDR3 sequences, 52% seen once. Sequenced sample: blood. This receptor was obtained from a woman aged 80 or over in good health. The chain joins TRBV10-3 to TRBJ2-7; TRBD2 aligns across 16 bases. The CDR3 loop reads CAISPGLAGGPAYEQYF. The CDR3 DNA is TGTGCCATCAGTCCGGGACTAGCGGGAGGGCCGGCGTACGAGCAGTACTTC.